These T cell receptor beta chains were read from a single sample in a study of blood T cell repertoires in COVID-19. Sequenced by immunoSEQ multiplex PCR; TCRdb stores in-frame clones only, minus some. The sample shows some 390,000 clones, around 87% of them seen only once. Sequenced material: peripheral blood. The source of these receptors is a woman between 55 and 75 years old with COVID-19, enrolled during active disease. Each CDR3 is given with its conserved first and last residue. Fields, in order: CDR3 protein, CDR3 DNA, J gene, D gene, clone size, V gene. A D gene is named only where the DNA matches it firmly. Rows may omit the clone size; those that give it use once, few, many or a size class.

cdr3_aa: CASSPGGHGYTF
cdr3_nt: TGTGCCAGCAGCCCAGGGGGACATGGCTACACCTTC
j_call: TRBJ1-2
d_call: TRBD1
clone_size: NA
v_call: TRBV12-3/TRBV12-4

cdr3_aa: CATSSPVEAFF
cdr3_nt: TGCGCCACCTCGTCCCCAGTTGAAGCTTTCTTT
j_call: TRBJ1-1
d_call: NA
clone_size: few
v_call: TRBV10-2

cdr3_aa: CASSQTGGITEAFF
cdr3_nt: TGTGCCAGCAGCCAAACAGGGGGCATCACTGAAGCTTTCTTT
j_call: TRBJ1-1
d_call: TRBD1
clone_size: NA
v_call: TRBV3-1/TRBV3-2

cdr3_aa: CASSYTVSNTEAFF
cdr3_nt: TGTGCCAGCAGTTACACGGTATCGAACACTGAAGCTTTCTTT
j_call: TRBJ1-1
d_call: NA
clone_size: NA
v_call: TRBV6-5

cdr3_aa: CASSQGTSGALSSYEQYF
cdr3_nt: TGTGCCAGCAGCCAAGGGACTAGCGGGGCATTAAGCTCCTACGAGCAGTACTTC
j_call: TRBJ2-7
d_call: TRBD2
clone_size: NA
v_call: TRBV4-2

cdr3_aa: CASRGGFRSPYEQYF
cdr3_nt: TGTGCCAGCAGGGGAGGATTCCGATCACCCTACGAGCAGTACTTC
j_call: TRBJ2-7
d_call: NA
clone_size: few
v_call: TRBV6-5

cdr3_aa: CASSFTTNTEAFF
cdr3_nt: TGCGCCAGCAGCTTCACTACGAACACTGAAGCTTTCTTT
j_call: TRBJ1-1
d_call: NA
clone_size: few
v_call: TRBV5-1

cdr3_aa: CASSILITGSPLHF
cdr3_nt: TGTGCCAGTAGTATATTGATAACGGGTTCACCCCTCCACTTT
j_call: TRBJ1-6
d_call: NA
clone_size: few
v_call: TRBV19

cdr3_aa: CTSSQGCSGGPTDTQYF
cdr3_nt: TGCACCAGCAGCCAAGGTTGCTCGGGGGGGCCTACAGATACGCAGTATTTT
j_call: TRBJ2-3
d_call: NA
clone_size: NA
v_call: TRBV1

cdr3_aa: CASSSNQGRDGYTF
cdr3_nt: TGTGCCAGCAGTTCGAATCAGGGTAGGGATGGCTACACCTTC
j_call: TRBJ1-2
d_call: NA
clone_size: NA
v_call: TRBV27

cdr3_aa: CASSEFVETQYF
cdr3_nt: TGTGCCAGCAGTGAATTCGTGGAGACCCAGTACTTC
j_call: TRBJ2-5
d_call: NA
clone_size: NA
v_call: TRBV6-1

cdr3_aa: CASVEGTGGNEQFF
cdr3_nt: TGCGCCAGCGTTGAAGGGACGGGAGGGAATGAGCAGTTCTTC
j_call: TRBJ2-1
d_call: TRBD2
clone_size: NA
v_call: TRBV5-1

cdr3_aa: CAISDSAHWRNYGYTF
cdr3_nt: TGTGCCATCAGTGACTCGGCCCACTGGCGGAACTATGGCTACACCTTC
j_call: TRBJ1-2
d_call: NA
clone_size: NA
v_call: TRBV10-3

cdr3_aa: CASSPPLGQDDSYEQYF
cdr3_nt: TGTGCCAGCTCACCCCCCCTTGGGCAGGATGACTCCTACGAGCAGTACTTC
j_call: TRBJ2-7
d_call: NA
clone_size: NA
v_call: TRBV18

cdr3_aa: CASSSGLPRIVQPQHF
cdr3_nt: TGTGCCAGCAGTTCTGGGCTTCCGAGAATAGTTCAGCCCCAGCATTTT
j_call: TRBJ1-5
d_call: NA
clone_size: NA
v_call: TRBV6-2/TRBV6-3

cdr3_aa: CAWSLGVTEAFF
cdr3_nt: TGTGCCTGGAGTTTAGGGGTGACTGAAGCTTTCTTT
j_call: TRBJ1-1
d_call: NA
clone_size: NA
v_call: TRBV30

cdr3_aa: CASSPSQGSITEAFF
cdr3_nt: TGTGCCAGCTCACCCTCACAGGGGTCTATTACTGAAGCTTTCTTT
j_call: TRBJ1-1
d_call: TRBD1
clone_size: NA
v_call: TRBV18

cdr3_aa: CASRRTSGGNYNEQFF
cdr3_nt: TGTGCCAGCCGGCGGACTAGCGGGGGAAATTACAATGAGCAGTTCTTC
j_call: TRBJ2-1
d_call: TRBD2
clone_size: NA
v_call: TRBV18

cdr3_aa: CASSGQYSNQPQHF
cdr3_nt: TGTGCCAGCTCAGGACAGTATAGCAATCAGCCCCAGCATTTT
j_call: TRBJ1-5
d_call: NA
clone_size: NA
v_call: TRBV25-1

cdr3_aa: CASGFLSGQGRDTIYF
cdr3_nt: TGTGCTAGTGGTTTCCTATCGGGACAGGGTAGAGACACCATATATTTT
j_call: TRBJ1-3
d_call: TRBD1
clone_size: NA
v_call: TRBV12-5

cdr3_aa: CASSPGLNTDTQYF
cdr3_nt: TGTGCCAGCAGTCCGGGACTAAATACAGATACGCAGTATTTT
j_call: TRBJ2-3
d_call: TRBD2
clone_size: NA
v_call: TRBV27

cdr3_aa: CASSTGTGLNTEAFF
cdr3_nt: TGTGCCAGCAGCACCGGGACAGGGTTGAACACTGAAGCTTTCTTT
j_call: TRBJ1-1
d_call: TRBD1
clone_size: once
v_call: TRBV11-1

cdr3_aa: CASSMGTGEWDSGANVLTF
cdr3_nt: TGTGCCAGTAGTATGGGGACAGGGGAGTGGGACTCTGGGGCCAACGTCCTGACTTTC
j_call: TRBJ2-6
d_call: TRBD1
clone_size: NA
v_call: TRBV19

cdr3_aa: CSVLAGGYEQFF
cdr3_nt: TGCAGCGTACTAGCGGGGGGGTATGAGCAGTTCTTC
j_call: TRBJ2-1
d_call: TRBD2
clone_size: NA
v_call: TRBV29-1

cdr3_aa: CASSDHGTGNYGYTF
cdr3_nt: TGTGCCAGCAGTGATCATGGGACAGGGAACTATGGCTACACCTTC
j_call: TRBJ1-2
d_call: TRBD1
clone_size: NA
v_call: TRBV25-1

cdr3_aa: CASSQGDSSRNQPQHF
cdr3_nt: TGTGCCAGCAGCCAAGGGGACAGCTCCCGTAATCAGCCCCAGCATTTT
j_call: TRBJ1-5
d_call: TRBD1
clone_size: NA
v_call: TRBV3-1/TRBV3-2

cdr3_aa: CASSPGGDLNGYTF
cdr3_nt: TGTGCCAGTAGCCCTGGGGGGGATTTAAATGGCTACACCTTC
j_call: TRBJ1-2
d_call: NA
clone_size: once
v_call: TRBV19

cdr3_aa: CASTTPGGTTNEKLFF
cdr3_nt: TGTGCCAGTACCACGCCGGGGGGTACAACTAATGAAAAACTGTTTTTT
j_call: TRBJ1-4
d_call: NA
clone_size: NA
v_call: TRBV19

cdr3_aa: CATSDLNRVPFDYEQYF
cdr3_nt: TGTGCCACCAGTGATTTGAATCGGGTTCCCTTTGACTACGAGCAGTACTTC
j_call: TRBJ2-7
d_call: NA
clone_size: NA
v_call: TRBV24-1

cdr3_aa: CAWSPFGQETQYF
cdr3_nt: TGTGCCTGGTCCCCTTTCGGGCAAGAGACCCAGTACTTC
j_call: TRBJ2-5
d_call: NA
clone_size: NA
v_call: TRBV30

cdr3_aa: CASSFQGLANEKLFF
cdr3_nt: TGTGCCAGCAGCTTCCAGGGTTTGGCTAATGAAAAACTGTTTTTT
j_call: TRBJ1-4
d_call: NA
clone_size: NA
v_call: TRBV9

cdr3_aa: CASSALGTRATDTQYF
cdr3_nt: TGCGCCAGCAGTGCCTTAGGGACTAGGGCCACAGATACGCAGTATTTT
j_call: TRBJ2-3
d_call: TRBD2
clone_size: NA
v_call: TRBV5-1

cdr3_aa: CASSLYRAGDTEAFF
cdr3_nt: TGTGCCAGCAGCTTGTACAGGGCGGGTGACACTGAAGCTTTCTTT
j_call: TRBJ1-1
d_call: NA
clone_size: NA
v_call: TRBV5-5

cdr3_aa: CASSRDRGYPPNQPQHF
cdr3_nt: TGTGCCAGTAGTAGGGACAGGGGCTACCCCCCAAATCAGCCCCAGCATTTT
j_call: TRBJ1-5
d_call: TRBD1
clone_size: NA
v_call: TRBV19

cdr3_aa: CASSADPDRVAKNIQYF
cdr3_nt: TGTGCCAGCAGCGCTGATCCCGACAGGGTAGCCAAAAACATTCAGTACTTC
j_call: TRBJ2-4
d_call: TRBD1
clone_size: NA
v_call: TRBV9

cdr3_aa: CASSQHPLQGNTGELFF
cdr3_nt: TGCGCCAGCAGCCAACATCCCTTACAGGGGAACACCGGGGAGCTGTTTTTT
j_call: TRBJ2-2
d_call: NA
clone_size: few
v_call: TRBV4-1

cdr3_aa: CSAAGLGEAFF
cdr3_nt: TGCAGTGCTGCGGGGTTAGGGGAAGCTTTCTTT
j_call: TRBJ1-1
d_call: NA
clone_size: once
v_call: TRBV20-1

cdr3_aa: CASSPDFEGTGELFF
cdr3_nt: TGTGCCAGCAGCCCCGACTTTGAAGGCACCGGGGAGCTGTTTTTT
j_call: TRBJ2-2
d_call: NA
clone_size: NA
v_call: TRBV28

cdr3_aa: CASSFGMETQYF
cdr3_nt: TGTGCCAGCAGCTTCGGGATGGAGACCCAGTACTTC
j_call: TRBJ2-5
d_call: NA
clone_size: NA
v_call: TRBV5-6

cdr3_aa: CASSPRGVEETQYF
cdr3_nt: TGTGCCAGCTCACCACGGGGAGTTGAAGAGACCCAGTACTTC
j_call: TRBJ2-5
d_call: NA
clone_size: NA
v_call: TRBV18

cdr3_aa: CASSFHPRGSYEQYF
cdr3_nt: TGTGCCAGCAGCTTCCATCCCCGGGGCTCCTACGAGCAGTACTTC
j_call: TRBJ2-7
d_call: NA
clone_size: NA
v_call: TRBV5-4

cdr3_aa: CASSLSPGLSYEQYF
cdr3_nt: TGTGCCAGCAGTTTATCTCCGGGGTTGTCTTACGAGCAGTACTTC
j_call: TRBJ2-7
d_call: NA
clone_size: NA
v_call: TRBV28

cdr3_aa: CATSDPDSYVLYNEQFF
cdr3_nt: TGTGCCACCAGTGATCCTGACAGTTACGTACTCTACAATGAGCAGTTCTTC
j_call: TRBJ2-1
d_call: NA
clone_size: NA
v_call: TRBV24-1

cdr3_aa: CASSQGGTFWVTEAFF
cdr3_nt: TGTGCCAGCAGCCAAGGGGGGACATTTTGGGTCACTGAAGCTTTCTTT
j_call: TRBJ1-1
d_call: NA
clone_size: NA
v_call: TRBV3-1/TRBV3-2

cdr3_aa: CASSFAGQVSYEQYF
cdr3_nt: TGTGCCAGCAGTTTCGCGGGACAGGTATCCTACGAGCAGTACTTC
j_call: TRBJ2-7
d_call: TRBD1
clone_size: once
v_call: TRBV28